What follows is one TCR beta chain and its context. Its target is not known. This may come from a read error, since a much larger clone is one base off. Stable hyperthyroidism: no ophthalmopathy progression over 18 months of follow-up. Newly diagnosed patients aged 18 to 65 had hyperthyroidism of under 2 months' duration. On the basis of clinical symptoms, serum thyroxine and TRAb, thyroid ultrasound and orbital computed tomography, diagnoses were made. The data were taken from a study of T cells in Graves' hyperthyroidism and ophthalmopathy. CDR3 size: 13 residues. CDR1 is KGHDR, CDR2 SFDVKD, per germline. Study-wide findings and caveats: Most thyroid clonotypes expanded above 0.001 were also detected in blood.

Researchers amplified the TCR beta CDR3 regions from RNA transcripts. TCR CDR3 regions were first amplified by RT-PCR with HTBI primers. Using its own MiXCR run on the multiplex PCR reads, TCRdb lists one record per CDR3 protein. The repertoire holds 600,000 to 750,000 distinct CDR3 sequences, with roughly 17% as singletons. The TCR sequence derives from a man aged 50 to 60 with Graves' hyperthyroidism. The V gene is TRBV24-1, the J gene TRBJ1-1; D possibly corresponds to TRBD1 (5 bases). Sequencing used blood. The CDR3 protein is CATSGTENTETFF. The CDR3 DNA follows: TGTGCCACCAGCGGGACGGAGAACACTGAAACTTTCTTT.